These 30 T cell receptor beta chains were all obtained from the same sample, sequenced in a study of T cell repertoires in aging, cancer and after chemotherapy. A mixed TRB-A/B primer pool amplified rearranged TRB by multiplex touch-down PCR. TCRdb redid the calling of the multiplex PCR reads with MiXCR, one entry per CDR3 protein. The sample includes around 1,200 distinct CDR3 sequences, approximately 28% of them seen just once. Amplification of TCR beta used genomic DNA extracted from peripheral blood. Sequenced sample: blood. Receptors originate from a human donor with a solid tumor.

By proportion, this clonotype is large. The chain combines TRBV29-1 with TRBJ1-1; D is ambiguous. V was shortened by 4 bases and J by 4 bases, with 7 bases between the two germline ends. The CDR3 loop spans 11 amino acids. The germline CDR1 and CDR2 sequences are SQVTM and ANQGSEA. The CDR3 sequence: CSVAGPTEAFF. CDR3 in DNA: TGCAGCGTTGCTGGACCCACTGAAGCTTTCTTT. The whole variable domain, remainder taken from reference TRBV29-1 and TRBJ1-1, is SAVISQKPSRDICQRGTSLTIQCQVDSQVTMMFWYRQQPGQSLTLIATANQGSEATYESGFVIDKFPISRPNLTFSTLTVSNMSPEDSSIYLCSVAGPTEAFFGQGTRLTVV.

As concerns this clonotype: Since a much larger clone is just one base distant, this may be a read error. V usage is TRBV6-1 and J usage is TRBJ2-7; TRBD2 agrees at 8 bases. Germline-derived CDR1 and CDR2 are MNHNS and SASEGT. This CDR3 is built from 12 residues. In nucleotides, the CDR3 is TGTGCCAGCGGGCTAGCGGGCTACGAGCAGTGCTTC. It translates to CASGLAGYEQCF.

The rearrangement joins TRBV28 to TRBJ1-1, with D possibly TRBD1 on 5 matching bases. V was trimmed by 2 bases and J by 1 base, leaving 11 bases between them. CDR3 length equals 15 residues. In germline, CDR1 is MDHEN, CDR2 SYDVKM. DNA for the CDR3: TGTGCCAGCAGTTTAACCAGCCAGGGGAACACTGAAGCTTTCTTT. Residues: CASSLTSQGNTEAFF. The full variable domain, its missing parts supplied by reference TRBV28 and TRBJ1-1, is DVKVTQSSRYLVKRTGEKVFLECVQDMDHENMFWYRQDPGLGLRLIYFSYDVKMKEKGDIPEGYSVSREKKERFSLILESASTNQTSMYLCASSLTSQGNTEAFFGQGTRLTVV.

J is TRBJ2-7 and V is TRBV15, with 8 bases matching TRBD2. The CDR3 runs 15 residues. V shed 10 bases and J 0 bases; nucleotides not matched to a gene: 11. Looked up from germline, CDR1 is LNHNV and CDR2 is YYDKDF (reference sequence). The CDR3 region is CASSGRGGGSYEQYF. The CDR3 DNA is TGTGCCAGCAGTGGACGGGGGGGGGGCTCCTACGAGCAGTACTTC.

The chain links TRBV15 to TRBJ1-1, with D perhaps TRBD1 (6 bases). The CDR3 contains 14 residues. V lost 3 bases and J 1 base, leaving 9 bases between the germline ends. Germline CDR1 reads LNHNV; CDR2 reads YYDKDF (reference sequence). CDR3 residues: CATSRGTTNTEAFF. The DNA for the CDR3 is TGTGCCACCAGCAGGGGGACAACGAACACTGAAGCTTTCTTT.

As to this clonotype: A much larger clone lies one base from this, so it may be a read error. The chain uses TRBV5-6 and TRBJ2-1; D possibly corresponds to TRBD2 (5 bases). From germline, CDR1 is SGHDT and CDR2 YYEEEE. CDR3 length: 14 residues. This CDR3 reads CASSLVLAYNKQFF. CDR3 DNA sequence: TGTGCCAGCAGCTTGGTGCTAGCTTACAATAAGCAGTTCTTC.

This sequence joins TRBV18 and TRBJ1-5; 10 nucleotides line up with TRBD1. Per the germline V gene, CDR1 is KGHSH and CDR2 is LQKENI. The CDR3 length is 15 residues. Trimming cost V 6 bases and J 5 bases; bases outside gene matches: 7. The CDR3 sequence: CASSREDRGYQPQHF. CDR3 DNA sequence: TGTGCCAGCTCCCGGGAGGACAGGGGGTATCAGCCCCAGCATTTT.

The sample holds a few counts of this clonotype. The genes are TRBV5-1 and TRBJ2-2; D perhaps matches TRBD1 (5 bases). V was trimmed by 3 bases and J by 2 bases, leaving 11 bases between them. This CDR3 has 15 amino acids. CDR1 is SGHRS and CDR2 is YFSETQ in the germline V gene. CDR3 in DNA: TGCGCCAGCAGCTCAGCAGGGTACAACACCGGGGAGCTGTTTTTT. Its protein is CASSSAGYNTGELFF.

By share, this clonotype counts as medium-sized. The CDR3 here is CASTDSGSSTWGFLHF. The CDR3 bases are TGTGCCAGCACCGACTCCGGCAGCTCAACGTGGGGATTCCTCCACTTT. The chain couples TRBV5-6 to TRBJ1-6; no clear D gene. Trimming removed 6 bases from V and 15 bases from J, with 28 bases in between. The CDR3 totals 16 residues. Germline values: CDR1 SGHDT, CDR2 YYEEEE.

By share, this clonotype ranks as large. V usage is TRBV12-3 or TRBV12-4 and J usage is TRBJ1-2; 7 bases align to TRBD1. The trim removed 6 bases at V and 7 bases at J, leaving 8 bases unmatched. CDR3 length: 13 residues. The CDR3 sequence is CASRDRPAGGYTF. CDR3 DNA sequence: TGTGCCAGCAGGGACAGGCCAGCGGGTGGCTACACCTTC.

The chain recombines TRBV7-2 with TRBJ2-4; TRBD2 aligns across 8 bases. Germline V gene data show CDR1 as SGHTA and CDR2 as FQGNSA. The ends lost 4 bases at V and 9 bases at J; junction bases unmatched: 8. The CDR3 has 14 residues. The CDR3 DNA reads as TGTGCCAGCAGCTCTGATGTCGCGGGGGGCATTCAGTACTTC. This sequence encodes CASSSDVAGGIQYF.

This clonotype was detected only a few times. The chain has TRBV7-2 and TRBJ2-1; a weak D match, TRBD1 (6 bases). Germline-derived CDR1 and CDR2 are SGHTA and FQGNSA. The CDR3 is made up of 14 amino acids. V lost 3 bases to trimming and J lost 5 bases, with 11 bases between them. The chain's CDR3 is CASSLQTGDNEQFF. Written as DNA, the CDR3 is TGTGCCAGCAGCTTGCAGACAGGAGACAATGAGCAGTTCTTC.

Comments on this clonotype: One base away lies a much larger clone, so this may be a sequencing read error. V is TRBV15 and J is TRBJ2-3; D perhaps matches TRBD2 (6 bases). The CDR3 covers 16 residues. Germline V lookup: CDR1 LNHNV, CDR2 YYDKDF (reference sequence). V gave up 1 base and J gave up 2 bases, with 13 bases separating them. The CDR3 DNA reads TGTGCCACCAGCAGAGGAGGCGGGATGGCCACAGATACGCAGTATTTT. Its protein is CATSRGGGMATDTQYF. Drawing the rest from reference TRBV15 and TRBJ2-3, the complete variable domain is DAMVIQNPRYQVTQFGKPVTLSCSQTLNHNVMYWYQQKSSQAPKLLFHYYDKDFNNEADTPDNFQSRRPNTSFCFLDIRSPGLGDTAMYLCATSRGGGMATDTQYFGPGTRLTVL.

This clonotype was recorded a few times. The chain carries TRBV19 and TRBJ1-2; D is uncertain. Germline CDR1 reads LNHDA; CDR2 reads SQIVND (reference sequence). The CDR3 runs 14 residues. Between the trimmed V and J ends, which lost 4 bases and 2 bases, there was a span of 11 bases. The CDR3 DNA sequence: TGTGCCAGTAGTAGGCCTGGTGGAAACTATGGCTACACCTTC. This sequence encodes CASSRPGGNYGYTF.

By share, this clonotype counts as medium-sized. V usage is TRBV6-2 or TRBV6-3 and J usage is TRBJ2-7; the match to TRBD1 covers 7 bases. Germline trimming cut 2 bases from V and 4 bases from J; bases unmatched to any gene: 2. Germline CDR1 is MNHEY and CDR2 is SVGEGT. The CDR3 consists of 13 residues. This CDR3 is CASSYEQGYEQYF. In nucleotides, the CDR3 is TGTGCCAGCAGTTACGAACAGGGGTACGAGCAGTACTTC.

CDR3 coding DNA: TGCAGTGCGGCCCTCGCCGGGAGAAGCTACAATGAGCAGTTCTTC. It is translated as CSAALAGRSYNEQFF. The chain joins TRBV20-1 to TRBJ2-1, with D maybe TRBD2 (6 bases). Trimming removed 6 bases at V and 3 bases at J, with 18 bases between. CDR3 length: 15 residues. The germline gives CDR1 DFQATT, CDR2 SNEGSKA (reference sequence).

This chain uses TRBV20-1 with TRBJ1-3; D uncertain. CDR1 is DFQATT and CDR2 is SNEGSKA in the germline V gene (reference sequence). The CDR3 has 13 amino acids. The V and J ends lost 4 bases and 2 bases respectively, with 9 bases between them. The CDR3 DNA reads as TGCAGTGCTAACGGACCCCCTGGAAACACCATATATTTT. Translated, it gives CSANGPPGNTIYF.

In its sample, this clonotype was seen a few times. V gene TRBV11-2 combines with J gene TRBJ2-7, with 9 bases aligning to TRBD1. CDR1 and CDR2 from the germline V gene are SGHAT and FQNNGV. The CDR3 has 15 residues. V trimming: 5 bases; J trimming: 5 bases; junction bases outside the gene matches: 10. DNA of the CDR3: TGTGCCAGCAGCCGCCAGGGACAGGGCGCCAACGAGCAGTACTTC. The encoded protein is CASSRQGQGANEQYF.

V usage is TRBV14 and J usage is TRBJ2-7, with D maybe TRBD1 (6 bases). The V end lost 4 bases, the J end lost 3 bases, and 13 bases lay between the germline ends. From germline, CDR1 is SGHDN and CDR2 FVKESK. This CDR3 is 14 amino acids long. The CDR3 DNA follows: TGTGCCAGCAGCCGACAGGAAGGAGTCTACGAGCAGTACTTC. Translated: CASSRQEGVYEQYF.

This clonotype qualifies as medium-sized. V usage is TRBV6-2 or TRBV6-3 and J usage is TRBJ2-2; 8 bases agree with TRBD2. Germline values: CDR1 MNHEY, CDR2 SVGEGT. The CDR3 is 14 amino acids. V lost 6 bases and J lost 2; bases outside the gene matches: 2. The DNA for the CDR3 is TGTGCCAGCAGGATAGCGGGAAACACCGGGGAGCTGTTTTTT. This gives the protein CASRIAGNTGELFF.

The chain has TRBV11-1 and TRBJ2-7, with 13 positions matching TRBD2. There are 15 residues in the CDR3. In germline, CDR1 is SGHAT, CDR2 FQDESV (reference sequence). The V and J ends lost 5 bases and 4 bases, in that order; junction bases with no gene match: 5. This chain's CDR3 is CASSPGTSGEYEQYF. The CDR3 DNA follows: TGTGCCAGCAGCCCCGGGACTAGCGGGGAATACGAGCAGTACTTC.

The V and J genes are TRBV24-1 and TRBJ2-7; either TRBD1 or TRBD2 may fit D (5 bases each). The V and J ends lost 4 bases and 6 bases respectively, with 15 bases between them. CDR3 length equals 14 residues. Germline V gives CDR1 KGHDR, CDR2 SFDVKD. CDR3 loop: CATSESRDLSEQYF. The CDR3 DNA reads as TGTGCCACCAGTGAATCCCGGGACCTTTCCGAGCAGTACTTC.

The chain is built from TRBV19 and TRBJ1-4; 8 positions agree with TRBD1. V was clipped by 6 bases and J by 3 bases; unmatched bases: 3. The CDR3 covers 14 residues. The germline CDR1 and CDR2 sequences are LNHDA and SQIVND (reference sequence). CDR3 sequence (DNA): TGTGCCAGTAGAACAGGGGGATCTAATGAAAAACTGTTTTTT. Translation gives CASRTGGSNEKLFF.

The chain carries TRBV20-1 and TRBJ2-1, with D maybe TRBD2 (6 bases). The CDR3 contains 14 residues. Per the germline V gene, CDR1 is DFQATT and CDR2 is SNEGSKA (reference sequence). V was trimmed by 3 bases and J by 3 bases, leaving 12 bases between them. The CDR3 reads CSARAGSNYNEQFF. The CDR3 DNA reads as TGCAGTGCTAGGGCGGGGTCCAACTACAATGAGCAGTTCTTC.

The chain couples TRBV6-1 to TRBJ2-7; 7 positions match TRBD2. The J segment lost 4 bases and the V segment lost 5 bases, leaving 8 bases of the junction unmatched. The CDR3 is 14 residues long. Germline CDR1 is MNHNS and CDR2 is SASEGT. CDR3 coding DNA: TGTGCCAGCAGTTACTGGGGGGGGGGATACGAGCAGTACTTC. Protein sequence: CASSYWGGGYEQYF.

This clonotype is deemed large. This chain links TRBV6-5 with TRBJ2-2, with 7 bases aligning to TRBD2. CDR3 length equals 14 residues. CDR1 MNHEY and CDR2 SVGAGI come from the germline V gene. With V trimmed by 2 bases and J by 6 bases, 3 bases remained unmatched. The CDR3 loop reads CASSYRGVSGELFF. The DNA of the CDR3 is TGTGCCAGCAGTTACCGGGGGGTATCCGGGGAGCTGTTTTTT.

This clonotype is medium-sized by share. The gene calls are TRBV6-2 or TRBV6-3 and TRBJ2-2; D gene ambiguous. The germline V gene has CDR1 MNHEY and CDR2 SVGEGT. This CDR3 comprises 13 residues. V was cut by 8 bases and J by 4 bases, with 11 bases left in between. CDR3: CASGSAFTGELFF. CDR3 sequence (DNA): TGTGCCAGCGGGTCGGCCTTCACCGGGGAGCTGTTTTTT.

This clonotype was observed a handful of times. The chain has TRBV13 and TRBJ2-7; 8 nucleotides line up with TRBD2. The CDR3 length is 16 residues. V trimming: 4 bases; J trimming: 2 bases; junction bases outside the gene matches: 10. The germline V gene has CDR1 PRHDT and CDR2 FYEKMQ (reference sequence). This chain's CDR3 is CASSSAGLAGTYEQYF. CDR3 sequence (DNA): TGTGCCAGCAGCTCAGCCGGGTTAGCGGGGACCTACGAGCAGTACTTC.

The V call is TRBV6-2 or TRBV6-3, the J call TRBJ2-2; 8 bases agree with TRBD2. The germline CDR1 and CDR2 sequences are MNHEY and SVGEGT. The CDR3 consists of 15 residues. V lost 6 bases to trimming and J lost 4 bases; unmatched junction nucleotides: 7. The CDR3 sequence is CASRAPAGGTGELFF. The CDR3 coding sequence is TGTGCCAGCAGGGCCCCGGCGGGGGGCACCGGGGAGCTGTTTTTT.

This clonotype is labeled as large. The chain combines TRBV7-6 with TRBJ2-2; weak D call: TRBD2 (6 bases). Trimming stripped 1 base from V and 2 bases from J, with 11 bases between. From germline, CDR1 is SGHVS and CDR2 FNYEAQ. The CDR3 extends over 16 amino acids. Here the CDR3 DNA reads TGTGCCAGCAGCTTAGGGGTAGCGGCCAACACCGGGGAGCTGTTTTTT. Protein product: CASSLGVAANTGELFF.